This TCR beta chain appears in the sequencing data of a study of cytomegalovirus exposure and HLA in healthy donors. Overall study context: Within the Caucasian-associated ancestry cluster were roughly 81% of the 300 to 450 genotyped donors.

Study-wide points: Productive rates of about 87% or about 30% were seen for most TCR beta V segments in an earlier analysis.

Likely unrecorded immune exposures existed in these nominally healthy donors. Researchers ran the PCR with 60 Vbeta and 13 Jbeta primers. Produced via immunoSEQ multiplex PCR; TCRdb's table is partial and in-frame only. The sample carries 150,000 to 200,000 clones, approximately 85% recorded once. V gave up 3 bases and J gave up 7 bases; unmatched junction bases: 6. Germline CDR1 reads MDHEN; CDR2 reads SYDVKM. The CDR3 has 15 amino acids. On this clone: Its target is unknown.

The sequence derives from a woman aged 45 to 65 in good health and CMV-seronegative. What was sequenced was PBMCs. The chain carries TRBV28 and TRBJ1-5; TRBD1 matches at 10 bases. Here the CDR3 DNA reads TGTGCCAGCAGTTTCCCCGGGACAGGGGAACAGCCCCAGCATTTT. Amino acids: CASSFPGTGEQPQHF.